The 9 T cell receptor beta chains below come from one sample, sequenced in a study of vaccination effects on CD4 cells after COVID-19. Sequencing used immunoSEQ multiplex PCR; TCRdb keeps in-frame clones, though not all of them. Of around 11,000 clones listed, about three quarters are singletons. No antigen is known for these receptors. Viral peptide pools were used in the ViraFEST assay to expand antigen-specific CD4+ T cells, and sequencing came afterward. The authors isolated CD4+ T cells after roughly 10 days of culture. Specimen: CD4+ T cells from PBMCs cultured with HCoV-229E spike peptides, collected before COVID-19 vaccination. These receptors were obtained from a human donor who received a COVID-19 vaccine.

V usage is TRBV27 and J usage is TRBJ1-2; no firm D call. CDR1 and CDR2 (germline): MNHEY, SMNVEV (reference sequence). The CDR3 extends over 14 amino acids. The V gene lost 6 bases and the J gene lost 1 base, with 12 bases spanning the gap. The CDR3 DNA sequence: TGTGCCAGCAGCCCCCACAGACTTAACTATGGCTACACCTTC. It specifies CASSPHRLNYGYTF.

A single count supports this clone. The V gene is TRBV5-6, the J gene TRBJ2-3; D might be TRBD2 (5 bases). This CDR3 comprises 14 residues. Germline lookup yields CDR1 SGHDT and CDR2 YYEEEE. V dropped 4 bases and J dropped 10 bases, with 19 bases sitting between them. CDR3 amino acids: CASSGPAKGSPQYF. CDR3 DNA: TGTGCCAGCAGCGGTCCGGCCAAAGGGAGCCCGCAGTATTTT.

This clone was observed a single time. This chain joins TRBV29-1 and TRBJ2-5; 7 positions match TRBD1. Germline V lookup: CDR1 SQVTM, CDR2 ANQGSEA. J gave up 5 bases and V 4 bases, and 7 bases lay outside the gene matches. The CDR3 has 13 amino acids. CDR3 loop: CSVATGLRETQYF. In DNA, the CDR3 is TGCAGCGTTGCGACAGGGTTGCGCGAGACCCAGTACTTC.

The V gene is TRBV30, the J gene TRBJ1-5; D is undetermined. Germline V gene data show CDR1 as GTSNPN and CDR2 as SVGIG (reference sequence). Trimming left V 3 bases short and J 5 bases short, with 11 bases between. The CDR3 has 13 amino acids. The CDR3 loop reads CAWSTRLDQPQHF. CDR3 coding DNA: TGTGCCTGGAGCACTCGACTGGATCAGCCCCAGCATTTT.

This clone was counted only a few times. The rearrangement joins TRBV11-2 to TRBJ2-5; unclear D gene. CDR1 is SGHAT, CDR2 FQNNGV, per germline. This CDR3 has 14 amino acids. The V end was cut by 2 bases, the J end by 3 bases, with 10 bases between. CDR3 sequence: CASSLSLGKETQYF. The DNA for the CDR3 is TGTGCCAGCAGCTTATCGTTGGGGAAAGAGACCCAGTACTTC.

V gene TRBV30 combines with J gene TRBJ1-6; D unclear. CDR1 and CDR2 from the germline V gene are GTSNPN and SVGIG (reference sequence). This CDR3 comprises 11 residues. V was cut by 2 bases and J by 6 bases, with 2 bases left in between. The CDR3 protein is CAWSRNSPLHF. In DNA form, the CDR3 reads TGTGCCTGGAGTCGTAATTCACCCCTCCACTTT.

The CDR3 bases are TGTGCCAGCAGTCCCGTACAGGGGGCGTCCAATGGCTACACCTTC. It specifies CASSPVQGASNGYTF. The chain is built from TRBV2 and TRBJ1-2; 9 nucleotides agree with TRBD1. The V segment lost 5 bases and the J segment 6 bases; nucleotides outside the gene matches: 10. The V gene's germline CDR1 is SNHLY and CDR2 FYNNEI. This CDR3 is 15 amino acids long.

V is TRBV7-3 and J is TRBJ2-3; 9 bases line up with TRBD2. The CDR3 is 13 residues long. After removal of 1 base from V and 8 bases from J, the junction contained 1 base not matched to a gene. Germline CDR1 reads SGHTA; CDR2 reads FQGTGA. The CDR3 coding sequence is TGTGCCAGCAGCTTAATACTAGCGGGTACGCAGTATTTT. Amino acid sequence: CASSLILAGTQYF.

This clone was seen just once. The chain uses TRBV29-1 and TRBJ2-3; TRBD2 agrees at 8 bases. V trimming: 4 bases; J trimming: 2 bases; junction bases outside the gene matches: 5. In germline, CDR1 is SQVTM, CDR2 ANQGSEA. This CDR3 region has 14 residues. In nucleotides, the CDR3 is TGCAGCGTTGGAGCGGGAGCGCACACAGATACGCAGTATTTT. Its protein product is CSVGAGAHTDTQYF.